A selection of T cell receptor beta chains follows, all from one sample in a study of T cells in Graves' hyperthyroidism and ophthalmopathy. TCRdb independently ran MiXCR on the multiplex PCR reads; one entry per CDR3 protein. Here the sample spans around 610,000 distinct CDR3 sequences, under 15% being singletons. Input material: blood. All receptors derive from a woman aged 40 to 50 with Graves' ophthalmopathy. Each CDR3 is given with its conserved first and last residue. A D gene is named only where the DNA matches it firmly. Not all rows give a size; the values are once, few, many and, for expanded clones, a class.

DNA: TGTGCCAGCAGTTTTGGGGGACAGGGAAACGAGCAGTACTTC; CDR3: CASSFGGQGNEQYF; J: TRBJ2-7; V: TRBV6-5; D: TRBD1; size: many
DNA: TGTGCCAGCCAGGGACAGGGTCCCTATGGCTACACCTTC; CDR3: CASQGQGPYGYTF; J: TRBJ1-2; V: TRBV2; D: TRBD1; size: many
DNA: TGTGCCAGTAGTATATTGCACGGCAGGGCGGGCTACGAGCAGTACTTC; CDR3: CASSILHGRAGYEQYF; J: TRBJ2-7; V: TRBV19; D: -; size: -
DNA: TGCAGCGTTAAAGCCGGGACAGACTACTACGAGCAGTACTTC; CDR3: CSVKAGTDYYEQYF; J: TRBJ2-7; V: TRBV29-1; D: TRBD1; size: -
DNA: TGTGCCAGCAGTTACCTCGGGGCTTCCTACGAGCAGTACTTC; CDR3: CASSYLGASYEQYF; J: TRBJ2-7; V: TRBV6-5; D: -; size: many
DNA: TGTGCCAGCAGCTTCCAAAACAATCAGCCCCAGCATTTT; CDR3: CASSFQNNQPQHF; J: TRBJ1-5; V: TRBV7-2; D: -; size: -
DNA: TGTGCCAGCAGCTTAAGACCGATCTCCGGGACAGAAACTGGAAACACCATATATTTT; CDR3: CASSLRPISGTETGNTIYF; J: TRBJ1-3; V: TRBV7-3; D: TRBD1; size: many
DNA: TGTGCCACCAGCAGGACCTTGACTAGCGGGAGAAGAGAGACCCAGTACTTC; CDR3: CATSRTLTSGRRETQYF; J: TRBJ2-5; V: TRBV15; D: TRBD2; size: -
DNA: TGCGCCAGCAGCTTGGGTGGGACTAGCTCTGGTACAGATACGCAGTATTTT; CDR3: CASSLGGTSSGTDTQYF; J: TRBJ2-3; V: TRBV5-1; D: TRBD2; size: -
DNA: TGTGCCAGCAGTTACACAGGGCAGGACTACGAGCAGTACTTC; CDR3: CASSYTGQDYEQYF; J: TRBJ2-7; V: TRBV6-2/TRBV6-3; D: -; size: many
DNA: TGTGCTAGTGGTTTGTACTTGGGACCGTTAGACTACGAGCAGTACTTC; CDR3: CASGLYLGPLDYEQYF; J: TRBJ2-7; V: TRBV12-5; D: -; size: many
DNA: TGTGCCAGCAGCTTATTGGGCAGCCCCAATTCACCCCTCCACTTT; CDR3: CASSLLGSPNSPLHF; J: TRBJ1-6; V: TRBV7-2; D: -; size: many
DNA: TGTGCCATCAGTGAATCGGGAAGTTCCTACGAGCAGTACTTC; CDR3: CAISESGSSYEQYF; J: TRBJ2-7; V: TRBV10-3; D: -; size: -
DNA: TGTGCCAGCAGCTTGGGGGCTGACTATGGCTACACCTTC; CDR3: CASSLGADYGYTF; J: TRBJ1-2; V: TRBV7-8; D: -; size: many
DNA: TGTGCCAGCAGCTTAGAGGGCCCCGTCCAAGCTTTCTTT; CDR3: CASSLEGPVQAFF; J: TRBJ1-1; V: TRBV11-2; D: -; size: many
DNA: TGTGTCAGCAGCCGTCTCGCCGGGGGGGTCCAAGAGACCCAGTACTTC; CDR3: CVSSRLAGGVQETQYF; J: TRBJ2-5; V: TRBV5-6; D: TRBD2; size: many
DNA: TGTGCCAGCATTCCCGGGAGGTACACTGAAGCTTTCTTT; CDR3: CASIPGRYTEAFF; J: TRBJ1-1; V: TRBV6-5; D: -; size: many